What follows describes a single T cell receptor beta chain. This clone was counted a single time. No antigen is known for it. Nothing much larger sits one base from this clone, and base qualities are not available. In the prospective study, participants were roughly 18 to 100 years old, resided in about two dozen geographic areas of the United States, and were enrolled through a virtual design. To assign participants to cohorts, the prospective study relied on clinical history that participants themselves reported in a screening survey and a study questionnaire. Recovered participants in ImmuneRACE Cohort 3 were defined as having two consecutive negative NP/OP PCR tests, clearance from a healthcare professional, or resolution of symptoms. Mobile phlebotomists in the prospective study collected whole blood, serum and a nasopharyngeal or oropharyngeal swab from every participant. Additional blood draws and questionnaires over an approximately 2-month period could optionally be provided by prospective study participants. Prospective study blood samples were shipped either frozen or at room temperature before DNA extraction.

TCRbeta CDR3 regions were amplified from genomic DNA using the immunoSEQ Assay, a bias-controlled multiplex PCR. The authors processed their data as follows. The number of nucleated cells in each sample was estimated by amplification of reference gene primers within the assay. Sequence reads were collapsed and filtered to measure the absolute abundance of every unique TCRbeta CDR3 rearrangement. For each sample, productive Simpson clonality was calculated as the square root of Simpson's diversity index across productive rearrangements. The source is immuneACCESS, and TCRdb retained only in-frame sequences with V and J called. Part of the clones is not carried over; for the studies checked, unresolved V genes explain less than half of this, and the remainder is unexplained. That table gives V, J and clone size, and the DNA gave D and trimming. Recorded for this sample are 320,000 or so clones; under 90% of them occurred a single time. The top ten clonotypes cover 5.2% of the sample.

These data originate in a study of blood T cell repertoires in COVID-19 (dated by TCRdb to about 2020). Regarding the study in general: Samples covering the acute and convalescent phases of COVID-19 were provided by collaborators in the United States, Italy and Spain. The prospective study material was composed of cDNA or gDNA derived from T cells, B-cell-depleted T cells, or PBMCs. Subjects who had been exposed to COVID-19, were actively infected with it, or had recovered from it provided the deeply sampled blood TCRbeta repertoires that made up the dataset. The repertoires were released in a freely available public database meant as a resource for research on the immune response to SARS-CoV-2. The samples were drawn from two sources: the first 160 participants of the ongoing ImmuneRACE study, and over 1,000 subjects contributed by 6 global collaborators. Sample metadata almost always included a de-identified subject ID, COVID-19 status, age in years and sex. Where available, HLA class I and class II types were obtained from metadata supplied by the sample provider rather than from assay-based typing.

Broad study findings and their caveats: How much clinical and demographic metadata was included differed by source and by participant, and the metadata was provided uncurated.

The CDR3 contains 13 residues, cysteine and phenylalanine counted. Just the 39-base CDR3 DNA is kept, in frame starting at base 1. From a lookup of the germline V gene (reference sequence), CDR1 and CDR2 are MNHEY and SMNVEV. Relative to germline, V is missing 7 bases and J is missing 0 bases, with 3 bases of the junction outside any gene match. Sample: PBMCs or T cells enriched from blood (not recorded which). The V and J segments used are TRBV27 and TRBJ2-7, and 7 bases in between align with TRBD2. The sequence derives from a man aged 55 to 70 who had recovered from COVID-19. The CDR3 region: CASKLAASYEQYF. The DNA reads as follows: TGTGCCAGCAAGCTAGCGGCCTCCTACGAGCAGTACTTC.